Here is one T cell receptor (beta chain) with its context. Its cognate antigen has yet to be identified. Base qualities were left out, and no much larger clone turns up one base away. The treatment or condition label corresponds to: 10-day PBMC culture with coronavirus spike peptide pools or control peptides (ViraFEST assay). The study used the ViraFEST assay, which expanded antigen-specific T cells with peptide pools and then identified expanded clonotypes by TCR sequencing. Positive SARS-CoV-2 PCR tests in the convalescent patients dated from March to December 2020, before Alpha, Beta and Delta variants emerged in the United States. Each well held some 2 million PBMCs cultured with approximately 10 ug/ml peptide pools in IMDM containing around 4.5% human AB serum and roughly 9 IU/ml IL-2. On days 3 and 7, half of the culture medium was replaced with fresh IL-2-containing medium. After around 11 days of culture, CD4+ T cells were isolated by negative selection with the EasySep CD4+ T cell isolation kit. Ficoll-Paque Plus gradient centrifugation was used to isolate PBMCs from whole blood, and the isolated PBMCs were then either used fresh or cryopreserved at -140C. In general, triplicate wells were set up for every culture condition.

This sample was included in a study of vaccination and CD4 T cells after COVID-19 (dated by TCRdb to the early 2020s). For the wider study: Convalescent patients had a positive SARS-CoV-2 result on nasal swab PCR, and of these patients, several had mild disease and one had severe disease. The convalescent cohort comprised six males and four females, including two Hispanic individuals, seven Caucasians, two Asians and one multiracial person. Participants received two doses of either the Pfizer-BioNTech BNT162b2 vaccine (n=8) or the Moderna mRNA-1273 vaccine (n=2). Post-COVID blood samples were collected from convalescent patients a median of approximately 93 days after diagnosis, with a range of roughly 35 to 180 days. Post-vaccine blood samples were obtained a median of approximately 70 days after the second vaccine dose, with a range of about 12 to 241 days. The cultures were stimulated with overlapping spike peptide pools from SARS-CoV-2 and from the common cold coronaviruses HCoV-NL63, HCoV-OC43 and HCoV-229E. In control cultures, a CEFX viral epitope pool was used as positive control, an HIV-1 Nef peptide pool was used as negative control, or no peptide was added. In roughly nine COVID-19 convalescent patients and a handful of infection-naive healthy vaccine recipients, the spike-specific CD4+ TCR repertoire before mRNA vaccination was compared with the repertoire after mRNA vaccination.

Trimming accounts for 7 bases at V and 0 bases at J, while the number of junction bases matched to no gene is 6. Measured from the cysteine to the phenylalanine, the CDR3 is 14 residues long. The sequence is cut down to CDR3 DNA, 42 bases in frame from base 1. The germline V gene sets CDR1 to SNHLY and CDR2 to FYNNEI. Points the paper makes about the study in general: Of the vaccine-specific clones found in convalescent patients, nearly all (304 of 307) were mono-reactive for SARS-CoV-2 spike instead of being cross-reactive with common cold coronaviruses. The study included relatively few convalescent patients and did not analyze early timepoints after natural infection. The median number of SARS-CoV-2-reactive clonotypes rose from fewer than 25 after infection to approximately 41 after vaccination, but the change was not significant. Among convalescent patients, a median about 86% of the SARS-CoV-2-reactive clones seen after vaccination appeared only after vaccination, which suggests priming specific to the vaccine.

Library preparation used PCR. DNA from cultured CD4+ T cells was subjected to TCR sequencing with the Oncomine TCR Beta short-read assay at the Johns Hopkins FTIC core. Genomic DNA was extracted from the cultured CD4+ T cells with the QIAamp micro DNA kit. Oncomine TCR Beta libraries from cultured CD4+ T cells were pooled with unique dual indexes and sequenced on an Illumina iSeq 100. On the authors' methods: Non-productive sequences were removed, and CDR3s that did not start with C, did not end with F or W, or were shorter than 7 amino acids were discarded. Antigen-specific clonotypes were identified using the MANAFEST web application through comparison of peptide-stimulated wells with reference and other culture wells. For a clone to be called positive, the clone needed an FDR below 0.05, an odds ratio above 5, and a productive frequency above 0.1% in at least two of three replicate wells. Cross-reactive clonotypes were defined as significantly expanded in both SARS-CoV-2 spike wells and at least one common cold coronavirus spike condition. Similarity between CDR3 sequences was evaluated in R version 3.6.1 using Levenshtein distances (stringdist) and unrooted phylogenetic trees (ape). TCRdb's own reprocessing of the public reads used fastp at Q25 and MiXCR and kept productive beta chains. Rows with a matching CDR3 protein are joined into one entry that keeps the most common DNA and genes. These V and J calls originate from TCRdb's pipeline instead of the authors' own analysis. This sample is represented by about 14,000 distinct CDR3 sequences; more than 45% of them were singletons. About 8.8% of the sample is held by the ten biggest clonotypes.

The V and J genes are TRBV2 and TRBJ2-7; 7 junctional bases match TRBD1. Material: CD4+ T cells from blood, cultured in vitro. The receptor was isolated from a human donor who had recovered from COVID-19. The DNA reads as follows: TGTGCCAGCATCGGGACAGTGAACTCCTACGAGCAGTACTTC. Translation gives CASIGTVNSYEQYF. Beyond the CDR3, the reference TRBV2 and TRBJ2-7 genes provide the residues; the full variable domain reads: EPEVTQTPSHQVTQMGQEVILRCVPISNHLYFYWYRQILGQKVEFLVSFYNNEISEKSEIFDDQFSVERPDGSNFTLKIRSTKLEDSAMYFCASIGTVNSYEQYFGPGTRLTVT.